These T cell receptor beta chains were read from a single sample in a study of blood T cell repertoires in COVID-19. Sequencing used immunoSEQ multiplex PCR; TCRdb keeps in-frame clones, though not all of them. The table includes a few hundred thousand clones, more than 85% detected once. Sequenced material: PBMCs or T cells enriched from blood (not recorded which). The source of these receptors is a woman between 25 and 40 years old who had recovered from COVID-19. CDR3s include the opening cysteine and the closing phenylalanine or tryptophan. The D gene is left open where the match is weak. Clone size is given for some rows only: seen once, a few or many times, or a class if the clone is expanded.

J gene	V gene	D gene	clone size	CDR3 protein	CDR3 DNA
TRBJ1-6	TRBV28	NA	NA	CASSVRSGGPNSPLHF	TGTGCCAGCAGTGTTCGTTCGGGGGGGCCTAATTCACCCCTCCACTTT
TRBJ1-1	TRBV27	TRBD1	NA	CASTSDRAAFF	TGTGCCAGCACCTCAGACAGGGCAGCTTTCTTT
TRBJ1-1	TRBV27	TRBD1	NA	CATSSSAGGITEAFF	TGTGCCACCAGTTCCTCGGCAGGGGGTATCACTGAAGCTTTCTTT
TRBJ1-5	TRBV10-3	TRBD1	NA	CAISDDRGNQPQHF	TGTGCCATCAGTGATGACAGGGGGAATCAGCCCCAGCATTTT
TRBJ2-7	TRBV5-8	TRBD2	NA	CASSLYGSGRWNEQYF	TGTGCCAGCAGCTTGTATGGGAGCGGGAGATGGAACGAGCAGTACTTC
TRBJ2-1	TRBV4-1	NA	many	CASSQAGAGIYNEQFF	TGCGCCAGCAGCCAAGCTGGGGCGGGAATATACAATGAGCAGTTCTTC
TRBJ1-1	TRBV30	NA	NA	CAWSIGVGGTEAFF	TGTGCCTGGAGTATAGGGGTGGGTGGCACTGAAGCTTTCTTT
TRBJ1-1	TRBV12-3/TRBV12-4	NA	few	CANSRVNTEAFF	TGTGCCAACTCTCGGGTGAACACTGAAGCTTTCTTT
TRBJ2-7	TRBV11-2	TRBD1	NA	CASTAFLRQGAYEQYF	TGTGCCAGCACCGCCTTCCTGCGACAGGGGGCCTACGAGCAGTACTTC
TRBJ1-2	TRBV2	NA	NA	CASSEGWGRTYGYTF	TGTGCCAGCAGTGAAGGTTGGGGGCGGACCTATGGCTACACCTTC
TRBJ1-1	TRBV19	NA	NA	CASTSSSGAGAPGAEAFF	TGTGCCAGTACCTCATCGAGCGGGGCAGGGGCCCCAGGGGCTGAAGCTTTCTTT
TRBJ2-7	TRBV3-1/TRBV3-2	NA	NA	CASSQGGAYEQYF	TGTGCCAGCAGCCAAGGCGGGGCCTACGAGCAGTACTTC
TRBJ1-2	TRBV7-2	TRBD1	NA	CASSLEQGGNYGYTF	TGTGCCAGCAGCTTAGAGCAGGGGGGTAACTATGGCTACACCTTC
TRBJ2-7	TRBV7-2	NA	NA	CASSANDRLTYEQYF	TGTGCCAGCAGCGCAAACGACAGGCTAACCTACGAGCAGTACTTC
TRBJ2-1	TRBV4-2	TRBD2	NA	CASSQGHGGGHNEQFF	TGTGCCAGCAGCCAAGGGCACGGGGGGGGCCACAATGAGCAGTTCTTC
TRBJ1-1	TRBV6-5	TRBD1	few	CASSLIGGADTEAFF	TGTGCCAGCAGTCTAATAGGGGGCGCGGACACTGAAGCTTTCTTT
TRBJ1-1	TRBV29-1	TRBD1	once	CSGGTANTEAFF	TGCAGCGGAGGGACAGCGAACACTGAAGCTTTCTTT
TRBJ2-1	TRBV2	NA	NA	CASSEGASSYNEQFF	TGTGCCAGCAGTGAGGGGGCCAGCTCCTACAATGAGCAGTTCTTC
TRBJ2-3	TRBV6-5	NA	once	CASSHRPADTQYF	TGTGCCAGCAGTCACAGGCCGGCAGATACGCAGTATTTT
TRBJ2-1	TRBV6-5	NA	NA	CASSDRYYNEQFF	TGTGCCAGCAGCGACAGGTACTACAATGAGCAGTTCTTC
TRBJ2-3	TRBV28	TRBD2	NA	CASSLLGLAGGVGTDTQYF	TGTGCCAGCAGTTTATTGGGACTAGCGGGAGGGGTCGGCACAGATACGCAGTATTTT
TRBJ2-1	TRBV7-9	TRBD2	NA	CAAGDNEQFF	TGTGCCGCGGGGGACAATGAGCAGTTCTTC
TRBJ1-2	TRBV29-1	NA	once	CSVEDPGYGYTF	TGCAGCGTTGAAGATCCGGGATATGGCTACACCTTC
TRBJ2-7	TRBV4-1	TRBD2	NA	CASSPSGSLFYEQYF	TGCGCCAGCAGCCCAAGCGGGAGTTTATTTTACGAGCAGTACTTC
TRBJ2-7	TRBV11-2	TRBD1	NA	CASRDRGQGEQYF	TGTGCCAGCAGGGACAGGGGGCAAGGGGAGCAGTACTTC
TRBJ1-2	TRBV10-3	TRBD1	NA	CAIVGQGGSGYTF	TGTGCCATCGTCGGACAGGGAGGGAGTGGCTACACCTTC
TRBJ1-6	TRBV27	NA	NA	CASKGVGHPPLHF	TGTGCCAGCAAGGGGGTGGGGCACCCACCCCTCCACTTT
TRBJ1-2	TRBV7-9	NA	NA	CASTWTGDNYGYTF	TGTGCCAGCACCTGGACGGGGGATAACTATGGCTACACCTTC
TRBJ2-7	TRBV15	NA	NA	CATSQDITYEQYF	TGTGCCACCAGCCAGGACATAACCTACGAGCAGTACTTC
TRBJ1-3	TRBV9	TRBD1	NA	CASSPGGQGFSGNTIYF	TGTGCCAGCAGCCCGGGAGGACAGGGTTTTTCTGGAAACACCATATATTTT
TRBJ1-5	TRBV2	NA	NA	CASRTGLGPQHF	TGTGCCAGCAGGACGGGGTTGGGACCCCAGCATTTT
TRBJ1-4	TRBV7-9	TRBD1	NA	CASSSRDSYNEKLFF	TGTGCCAGCAGCTCTCGGGACAGCTATAATGAAAAACTGTTTTTT